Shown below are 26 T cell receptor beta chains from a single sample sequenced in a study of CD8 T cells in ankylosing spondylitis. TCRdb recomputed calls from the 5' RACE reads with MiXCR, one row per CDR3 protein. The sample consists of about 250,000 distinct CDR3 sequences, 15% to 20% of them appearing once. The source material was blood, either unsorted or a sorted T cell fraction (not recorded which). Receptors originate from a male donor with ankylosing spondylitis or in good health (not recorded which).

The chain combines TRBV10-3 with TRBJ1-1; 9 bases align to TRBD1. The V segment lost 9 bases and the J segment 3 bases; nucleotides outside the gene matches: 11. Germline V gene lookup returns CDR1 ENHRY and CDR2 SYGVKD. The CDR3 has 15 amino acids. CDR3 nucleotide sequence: TGTGCCATAAGCAGGACAGGGGAGTTCGACACTGAAGCTTTCTTT. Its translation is CAISRTGEFDTEAFF.

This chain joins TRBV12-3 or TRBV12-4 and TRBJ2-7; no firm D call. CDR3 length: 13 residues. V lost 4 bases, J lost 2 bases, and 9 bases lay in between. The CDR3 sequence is CASSYLWTYEQYF. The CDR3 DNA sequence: TGTGCCAGCAGTTATTTGTGGACCTACGAGCAGTACTTC.

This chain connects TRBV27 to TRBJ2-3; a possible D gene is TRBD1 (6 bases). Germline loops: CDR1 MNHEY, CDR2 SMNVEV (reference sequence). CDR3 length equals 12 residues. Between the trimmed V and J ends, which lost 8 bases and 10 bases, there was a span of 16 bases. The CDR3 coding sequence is TGTGCCAGCGGGCCGGTCCCAGGGGCGCAGTATTTT. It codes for CASGPVPGAQYF.

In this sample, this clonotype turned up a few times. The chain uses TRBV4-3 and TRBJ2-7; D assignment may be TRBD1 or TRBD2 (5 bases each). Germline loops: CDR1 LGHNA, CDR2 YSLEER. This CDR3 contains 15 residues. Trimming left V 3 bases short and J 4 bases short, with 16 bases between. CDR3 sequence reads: CASSQVLGPFYEQYF. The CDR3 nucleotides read TGCGCCAGCAGCCAGGTCCTGGGACCCTTTTACGAGCAGTACTTC.

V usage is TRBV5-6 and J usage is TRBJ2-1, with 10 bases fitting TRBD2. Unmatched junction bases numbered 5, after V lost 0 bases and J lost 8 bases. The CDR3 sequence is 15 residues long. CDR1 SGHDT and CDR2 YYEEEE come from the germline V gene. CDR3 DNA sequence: TGTGCCAGCAGCTTGGTTCTAGCGGGAGTACATGAGCAGTTCTTC. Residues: CASSLVLAGVHEQFF.

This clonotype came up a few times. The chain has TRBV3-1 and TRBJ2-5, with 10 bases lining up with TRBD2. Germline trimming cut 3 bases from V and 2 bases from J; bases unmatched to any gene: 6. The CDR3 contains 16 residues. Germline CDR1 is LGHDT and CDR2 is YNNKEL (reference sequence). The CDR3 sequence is CASSHHGLAVQETQYF. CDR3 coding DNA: TGTGCCAGCAGCCATCACGGACTAGCGGTACAAGAGACCCAGTACTTC.

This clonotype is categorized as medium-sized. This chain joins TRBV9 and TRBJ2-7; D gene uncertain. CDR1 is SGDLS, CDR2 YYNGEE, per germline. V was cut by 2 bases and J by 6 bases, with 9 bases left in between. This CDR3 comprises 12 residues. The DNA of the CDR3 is TGTGCCAGCAGCGTCCCGATGGGCGAGCAGTACTTC. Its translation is CASSVPMGEQYF. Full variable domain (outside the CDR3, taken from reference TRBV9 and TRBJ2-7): DSGVTQTPKHLITATGQRVTLRCSPRSGDLSVYWYQQSLDQGLQFLIQYYNGEERAKGNILERFSAQQFPDLHSELNLSSLELGDSALYFCASSVPMGEQYFGPGTRLTVT.

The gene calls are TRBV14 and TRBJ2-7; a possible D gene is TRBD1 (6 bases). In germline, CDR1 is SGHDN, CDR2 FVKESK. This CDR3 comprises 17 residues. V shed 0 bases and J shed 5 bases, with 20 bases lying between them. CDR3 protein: CASSQEGRGRNRHEQYF. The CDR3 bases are TGTGCCAGCAGCCAAGAGGGCAGGGGCCGTAATCGGCACGAGCAGTACTTC.

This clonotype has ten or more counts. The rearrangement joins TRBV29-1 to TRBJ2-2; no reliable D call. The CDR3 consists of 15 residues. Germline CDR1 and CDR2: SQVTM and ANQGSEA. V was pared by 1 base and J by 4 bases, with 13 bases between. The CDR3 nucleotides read TGCAGCGTTGAAGGCACTTCAATTGGCACCGGGGAGCTGTTTTTT. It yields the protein CSVEGTSIGTGELFF.

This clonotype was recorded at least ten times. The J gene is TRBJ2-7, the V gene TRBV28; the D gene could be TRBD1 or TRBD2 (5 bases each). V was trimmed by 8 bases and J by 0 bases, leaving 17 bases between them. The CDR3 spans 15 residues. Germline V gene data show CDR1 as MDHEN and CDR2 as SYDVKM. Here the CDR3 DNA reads TGTGCCAGCGAGTGGAGGAGAGGGGACTCCTACGAGCAGTACTTC. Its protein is CASEWRRGDSYEQYF.

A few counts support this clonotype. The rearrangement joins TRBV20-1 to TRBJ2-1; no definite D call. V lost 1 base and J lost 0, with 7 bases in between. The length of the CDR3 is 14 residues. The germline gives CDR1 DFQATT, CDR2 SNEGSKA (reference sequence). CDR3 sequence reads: CSARAGLSYNEQFF. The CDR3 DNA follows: TGCAGTGCTAGAGCGGGTCTCTCCTACAATGAGCAGTTCTTC.

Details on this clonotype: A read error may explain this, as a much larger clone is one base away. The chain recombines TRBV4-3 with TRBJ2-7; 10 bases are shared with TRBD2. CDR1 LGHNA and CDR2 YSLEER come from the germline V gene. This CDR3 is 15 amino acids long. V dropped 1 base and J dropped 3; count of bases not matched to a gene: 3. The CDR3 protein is CASSQVPSGSYEQYF. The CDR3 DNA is TGCGCCAGCAGCCAAGTGCCTAGCGGGAGCTACGAGCAGTACTTC.

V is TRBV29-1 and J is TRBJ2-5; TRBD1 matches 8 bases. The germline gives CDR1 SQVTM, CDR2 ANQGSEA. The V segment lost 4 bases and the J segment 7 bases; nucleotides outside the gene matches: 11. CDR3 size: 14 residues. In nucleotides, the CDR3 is TGCAGCGTTGTTGGGGCAGGGGGCGACGGGACCCAGTACTTC. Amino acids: CSVVGAGGDGTQYF.

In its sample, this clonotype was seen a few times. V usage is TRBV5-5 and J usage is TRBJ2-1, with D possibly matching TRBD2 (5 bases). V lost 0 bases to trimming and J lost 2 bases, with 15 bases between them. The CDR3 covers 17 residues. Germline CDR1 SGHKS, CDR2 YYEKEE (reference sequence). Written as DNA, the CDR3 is TGTGCCAGCAGCTTGGCCTATAGGGAGCCCACCTACAATGAGCAGTTCTTC. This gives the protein CASSLAYREPTYNEQFF.

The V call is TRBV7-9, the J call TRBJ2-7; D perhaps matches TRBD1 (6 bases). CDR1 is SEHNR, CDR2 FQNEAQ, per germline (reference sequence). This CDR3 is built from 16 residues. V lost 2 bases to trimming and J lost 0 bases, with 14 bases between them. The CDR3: CASSLHPGHLSYEQYF. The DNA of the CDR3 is TGTGCCAGCAGCTTACACCCGGGACACCTCTCCTACGAGCAGTACTTC.

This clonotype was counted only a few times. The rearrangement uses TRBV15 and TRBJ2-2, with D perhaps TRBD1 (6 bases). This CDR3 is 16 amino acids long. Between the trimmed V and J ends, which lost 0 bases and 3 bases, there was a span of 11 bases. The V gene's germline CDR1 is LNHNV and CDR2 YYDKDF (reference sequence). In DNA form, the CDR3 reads TGTGCCACCAGCAGAGATGACCAGGGGCACACCGGGGAGCTGTTTTTT. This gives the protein CATSRDDQGHTGELFF. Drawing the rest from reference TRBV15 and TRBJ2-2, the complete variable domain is DAMVIQNPRYQVTQFGKPVTLSCSQTLNHNVMYWYQQKSSQAPKLLFHYYDKDFNNEADTPDNFQSRRPNTSFCFLDIRSPGLGDTAMYLCATSRDDQGHTGELFFGEGSRLTVL.

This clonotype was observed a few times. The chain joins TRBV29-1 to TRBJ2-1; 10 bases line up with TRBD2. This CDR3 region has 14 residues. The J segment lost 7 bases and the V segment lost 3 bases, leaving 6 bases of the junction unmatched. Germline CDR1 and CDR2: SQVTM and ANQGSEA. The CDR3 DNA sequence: TGCAGCGTTGAGGCTAGCGGGAGAGAAAATGAGCAGTTCTTC. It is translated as CSVEASGRENEQFF.

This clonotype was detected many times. The chain's CDR3 is CSARVALAASYEQFF. CDR3 coding DNA: TGCAGTGCTAGAGTTGCGCTAGCGGCATCGTATGAGCAGTTCTTC. The gene calls are TRBV20-1 and TRBJ2-1; 7 bases fit TRBD2. The CDR3 runs 15 residues. Germline CDR1 is DFQATT and CDR2 is SNEGSKA (reference sequence). After removal of 1 base from V and 8 bases from J, the junction contained 11 bases not matched to a gene.

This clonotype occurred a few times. CDR3 residues: CASSQDTGFYNEQFF. In nucleotides, the CDR3 is TGCGCCAGCAGCCAAGATACCGGTTTCTACAATGAGCAGTTCTTC. The chain has TRBV4-3 and TRBJ2-1, with D hard to call. V shed 0 bases and J shed 3 bases, with 9 bases lying between them. This CDR3 is built from 15 residues. Germline-derived CDR1 and CDR2 are LGHNA and YSLEER.

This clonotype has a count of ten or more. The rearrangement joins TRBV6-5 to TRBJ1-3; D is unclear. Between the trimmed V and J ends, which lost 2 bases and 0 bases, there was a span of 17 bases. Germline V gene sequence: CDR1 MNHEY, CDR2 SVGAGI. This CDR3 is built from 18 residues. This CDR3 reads CASSYNSQATSSGNTIYF. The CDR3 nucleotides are TGTGCCAGCAGTTACAACTCGCAGGCTACAAGCTCTGGAAACACCATATATTTT.

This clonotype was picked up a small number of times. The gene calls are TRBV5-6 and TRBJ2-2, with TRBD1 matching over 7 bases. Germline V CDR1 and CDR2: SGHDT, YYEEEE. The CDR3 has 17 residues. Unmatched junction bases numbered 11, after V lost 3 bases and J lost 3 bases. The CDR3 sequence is CASSSGQVRRHTGELFF. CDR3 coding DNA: TGTGCCAGCAGCTCAGGACAGGTCCGACGGCACACCGGGGAGCTGTTTTTT.

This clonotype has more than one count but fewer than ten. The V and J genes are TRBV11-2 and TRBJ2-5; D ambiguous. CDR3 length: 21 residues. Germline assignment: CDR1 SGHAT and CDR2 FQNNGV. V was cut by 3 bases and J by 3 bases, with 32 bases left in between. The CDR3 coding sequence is TGTGCCAGCAGCTTCCTTGGGCAGCCCGGCTCTGGCCCCAAAATCGAAGAGACCCAGTACTTC. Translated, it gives CASSFLGQPGSGPKIEETQYF.

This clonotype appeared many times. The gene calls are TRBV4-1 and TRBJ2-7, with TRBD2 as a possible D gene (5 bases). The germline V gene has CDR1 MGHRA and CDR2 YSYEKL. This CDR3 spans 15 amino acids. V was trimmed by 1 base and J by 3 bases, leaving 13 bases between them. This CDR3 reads CASSQAWGVSYEQYF. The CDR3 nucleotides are TGCGCCAGCAGCCAAGCGTGGGGAGTGAGCTACGAGCAGTACTTC.

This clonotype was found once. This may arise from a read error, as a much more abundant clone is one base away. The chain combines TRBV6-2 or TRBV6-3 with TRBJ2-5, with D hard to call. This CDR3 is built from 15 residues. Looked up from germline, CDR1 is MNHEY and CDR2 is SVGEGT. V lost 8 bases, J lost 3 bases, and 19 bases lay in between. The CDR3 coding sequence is TGTGCCAGCGGATCATACTACGATCAAAAAGAGACCCAGTACTTC. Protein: CASGSYYDQKETQYF.

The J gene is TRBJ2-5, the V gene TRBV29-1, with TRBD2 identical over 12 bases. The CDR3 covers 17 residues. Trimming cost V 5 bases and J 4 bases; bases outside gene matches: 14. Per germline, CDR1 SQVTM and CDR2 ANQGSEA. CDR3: CSVNLAGGPGGGETQYF. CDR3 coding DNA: TGCAGCGTTAATCTAGCGGGAGGGCCAGGAGGGGGAGAGACCCAGTACTTC.

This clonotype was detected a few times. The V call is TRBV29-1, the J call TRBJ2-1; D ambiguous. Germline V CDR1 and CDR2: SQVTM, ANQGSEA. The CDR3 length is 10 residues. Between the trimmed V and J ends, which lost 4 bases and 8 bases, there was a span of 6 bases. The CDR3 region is CSVGDDEQFF. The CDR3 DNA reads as TGCAGCGTTGGGGATGATGAGCAGTTCTTC.